This T cell receptor beta chain was captured in a study of cytomegalovirus exposure and HLA in healthy donors. Study information: Unique TCR beta sequences numbering 95 million to 130 million came from 150 million to 200 million T cells in an earlier analysis. Study outcomes and limitations: Analyzed later, most CMV-associated TCR beta chains appeared HLA-restricted.

Healthy bone marrow donors formed the donor group. Points on this clone: What it binds is unknown.

Germline V gene lookup returns CDR1 SGHRS and CDR2 YFSETQ. This CDR3 is built from 15 residues. Trimming left V 4 bases short and J 0 bases short, with 13 bases between. The PCR made use of 60 Vbeta and 13 Jbeta primers. Data came from immunoSEQ multiplex PCR; TCRdb stores just in-frame clones and leaves some out. Of under 95,000 clones in the sample, about 7.6% were seen once. The sequenced material came from PBMCs. The rearrangement joins TRBV5-1 to TRBJ1-1; D not certain. The source of this sequence is a man aged 50 to 60 in good health and CMV-seronegative. DNA for the CDR3: TGCGCCAGCAGCGTCGGACTGATCATGAACACTGAAGCTTTCTTT. Translating gives CASSVGLIMNTEAFF.